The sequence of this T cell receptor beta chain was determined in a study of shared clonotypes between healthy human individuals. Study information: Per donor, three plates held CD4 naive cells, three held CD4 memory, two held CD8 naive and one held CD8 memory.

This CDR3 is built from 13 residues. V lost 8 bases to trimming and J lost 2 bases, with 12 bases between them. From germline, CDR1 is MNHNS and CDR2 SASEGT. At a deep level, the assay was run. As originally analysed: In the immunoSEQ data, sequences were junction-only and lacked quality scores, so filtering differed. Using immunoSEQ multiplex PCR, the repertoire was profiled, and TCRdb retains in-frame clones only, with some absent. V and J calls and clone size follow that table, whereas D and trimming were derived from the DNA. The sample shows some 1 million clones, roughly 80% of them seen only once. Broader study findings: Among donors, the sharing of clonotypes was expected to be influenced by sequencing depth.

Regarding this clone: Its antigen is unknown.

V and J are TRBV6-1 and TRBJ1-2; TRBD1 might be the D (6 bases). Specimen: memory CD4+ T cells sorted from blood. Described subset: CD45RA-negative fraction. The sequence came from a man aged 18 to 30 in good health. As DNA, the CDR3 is TGTGCCAGCGCCCACCAGGGGAACTATGGCTACACCTTC. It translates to CASAHQGNYGYTF.